These 5 T cell receptor beta chains were all obtained from the same sample, sequenced in a study of radiotherapy plus CTLA-4 blockade in lung cancer. Only in-frame clones appear in the TCRdb table, and some are missing; sequencing was by immunoSEQ multiplex PCR. This sample yields about 82,000 clones, of which more than 70% are seen a single time; about 14% belongs to the top ten. The sequencing used peripheral blood, collected from a patient treated with radiotherapy plus ipilimumab. The source is a human donor with non-small cell lung cancer that progressed on radiotherapy plus ipilimumab.

This clone has a count of ten or more. The CDR3 DNA reads as TGTGCCAGAACGGGACAGGGTGGGACTGAAGCTTTCTTT. This codes for CARTGQGGTEAFF. V is TRBV6-5 and J is TRBJ1-1, with 9 nucleotides matching TRBD1. The ends lost 9 bases at V and 5 bases at J; junction bases unmatched: 7. The germline gives CDR1 MNHEY, CDR2 SVGAGI. The CDR3 spans 13 residues.

The chain links TRBV27 to TRBJ2-1; 11 bases are shared with TRBD2. The CDR3 runs to 16 residues. Germline V gene lookup returns CDR1 MNHEY and CDR2 SMNVEV (reference sequence). Trimming removed 7 bases from V and 6 bases from J; junction bases left unmatched: 11. In nucleotides, the CDR3 is TGTGCCAGCACCCTATTAGGGACTAGCGGAGGCAATGAGCAGTTCTTC. Protein product: CASTLLGTSGGNEQFF.

This chain links TRBV7-2 with TRBJ2-7; D may be TRBD2 (5 bases). The CDR3 is 16 amino acids. Trimming cost V 1 base and J 6 bases, with 19 bases left between them. Per the germline V gene, CDR1 is SGHTA and CDR2 is FQGNSA. The CDR3 reads CASSLVVLRADPEQYF. The CDR3 nucleotides are TGTGCCAGCAGCTTAGTGGTTTTAAGAGCGGATCCCGAGCAGTACTTC.

The chain recombines TRBV10-3 with TRBJ1-3, with TRBD1 as a possible D gene (6 bases). Trimming took off 3 bases at V and 4 bases at J, with 7 bases between the two ends. This CDR3 region has 13 residues. Germline values: CDR1 ENHRY, CDR2 SYGVKD. The CDR3 reads CAISDRGGNTIYF. The CDR3 bases are TGTGCCATCAGTGACAGGGGCGGAAACACCATATATTTT.

The chain is built from TRBV27 and TRBJ1-1, with D possibly TRBD1 on 6 matching bases. Germline V lookup: CDR1 MNHEY, CDR2 SMNVEV (reference sequence). V lost 3 bases to trimming and J lost 0 bases, with 11 bases between them. This CDR3 region has 15 residues. CDR3 coding DNA: TGTGCCAGCAGTTTTTACGGGGACATGAACACTGAAGCTTTCTTT. The encoded protein is CASSFYGDMNTEAFF.